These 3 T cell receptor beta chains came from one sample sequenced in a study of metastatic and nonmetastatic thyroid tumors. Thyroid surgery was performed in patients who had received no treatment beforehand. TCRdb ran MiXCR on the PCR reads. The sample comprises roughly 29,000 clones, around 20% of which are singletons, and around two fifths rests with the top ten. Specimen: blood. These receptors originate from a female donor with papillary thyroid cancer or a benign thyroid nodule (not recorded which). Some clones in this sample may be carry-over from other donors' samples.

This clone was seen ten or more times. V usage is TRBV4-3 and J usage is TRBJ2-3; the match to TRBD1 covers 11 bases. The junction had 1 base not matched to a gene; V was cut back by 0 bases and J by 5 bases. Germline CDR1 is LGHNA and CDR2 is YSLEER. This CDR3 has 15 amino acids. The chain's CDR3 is CASSQDGTGGDTQYF. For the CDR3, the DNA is TGCGCCAGCAGCCAAGATGGGACAGGGGGAGATACGCAGTATTTT.

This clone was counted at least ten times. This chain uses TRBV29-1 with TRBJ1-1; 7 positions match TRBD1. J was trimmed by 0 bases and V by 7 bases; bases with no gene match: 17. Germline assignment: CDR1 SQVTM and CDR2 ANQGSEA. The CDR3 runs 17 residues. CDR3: CSASGQSEGVMNTEAFF. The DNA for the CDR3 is TGCAGCGCATCGGGACAGTCTGAGGGCGTTATGAACACTGAAGCTTTCTTT.

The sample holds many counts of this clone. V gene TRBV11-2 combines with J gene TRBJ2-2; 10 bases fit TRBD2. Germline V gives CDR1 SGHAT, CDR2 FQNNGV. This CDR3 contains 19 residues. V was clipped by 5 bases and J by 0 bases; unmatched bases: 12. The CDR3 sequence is CASSAASGGLLANTGELFF. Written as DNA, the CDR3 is TGTGCCAGCAGCGCTGCTAGCGGGGGACTCCTTGCGAACACCGGGGAGCTGTTTTTT.